These 17 T cell receptor beta chains were all obtained from the same sample, sequenced in a study of graft-versus-host responses after intestinal transplantation. These TCRs' antigens remain unknown. The assay was immunoSEQ multiplex PCR, and TCRdb's table has in-frame clones only and misses some. This table has about 86,000 clones, about nine tenths appearing once. The sequenced sample was unstimulated CD4+ T cells sorted from spleen or lymph node cells, obtained before transplant. Receptor source: a human donor who was the organ donor for an intestinal transplant.

V gene TRBV6-4 combines with J gene TRBJ2-1, with a tentative D call TRBD2 (7 bases). The CDR3 spans 16 residues. Germline CDR1 MRHNA, CDR2 SNTAGT. Trimming stripped 7 bases from V and 3 bases from J, with 19 bases between. DNA for the CDR3: TGTGCCAGCAACAAGAGGGGGGGAGAATACTACAATGAGCAGTTCTTC. Its protein product is CASNKRGGEYYNEQFF.

This clone has only a few counts. V is TRBV28 and J is TRBJ2-7, with 8 bases lining up with TRBD1. Germline CDR1 is MDHEN and CDR2 is SYDVKM. Trimming took 3 bases from V and 5 from J; bases not matched to a gene: 6. The CDR3 extends over 14 amino acids. The CDR3 here is CASSLTGDFHEQYF. The DNA for the CDR3 is TGTGCCAGCAGTTTGACAGGGGATTTTCACGAGCAGTACTTC.

The chain recombines TRBV5-5 with TRBJ1-5, with TRBD1 matching 7 bases. This CDR3 contains 17 residues. V was pared by 2 bases and J by 7 bases, with 15 bases of the junction left unmatched. Germline CDR1 and CDR2: SGHKS and YYEKEE (reference sequence). CDR3 DNA: TGTGCCAGCAGCTTTATTTACAACAGGGGAGGCGGGCAGCCCCAGCATTTT. Encoded protein: CASSFIYNRGGGQPQHF.

This chain uses TRBV11-3 with TRBJ1-1, with TRBD1 as a possible D gene (5 bases). This CDR3 is 14 amino acids long. CDR1 and CDR2 from the germline V gene are SGHNT and YENEEA. Trimming shortened V by 0 bases and J by 5 bases, and 10 bases separated the two germline ends. In nucleotides, the CDR3 is TGTGCCAGCAGCTTAGACAGGGTAAGGACTGAAGCTTTCTTT. As protein: CASSLDRVRTEAFF.

A few counts support this clone. The V gene is TRBV10-2, the J gene TRBJ1-6, with TRBD1 identical over 7 bases. The junction had 18 bases not matched to a gene; V was cut back by 7 bases and J by 6 bases. The CDR3 totals 18 residues. CDR1 and CDR2 (germline): WSHSY, SAAADI. The DNA for the CDR3 is TGCGCCAGCATCGCGGGGATGCCACGGTCAGGGGGTAATTCACCCCTCCACTTT. Translation: CASIAGMPRSGGNSPLHF.

The chain is built from TRBV4-1 and TRBJ1-3; D possibly corresponds to TRBD1 (6 bases). Germline CDR1 and CDR2: MGHRA and YSYEKL. CDR3 length: 17 amino acids. Trimming stripped 0 bases from V and 0 bases from J, with 12 bases between. CDR3 nucleotide sequence: TGCGCCAGCAGCCAAGATAATCAGGGGCGCTCTGGAAACACCATATATTTT. This encodes CASSQDNQGRSGNTIYF.

J is TRBJ1-1 and V is TRBV5-1, with D unclear. CDR3 length: 14 amino acids. Germline V gene data show CDR1 as SGHRS and CDR2 as YFSETQ. The V gene lost 1 base and the J gene lost 2 bases, with 9 bases spanning the gap. For the CDR3, the DNA is TGCGCCAGCAGCTTGTCCCCAGAAAACACTGAAGCTTTCTTT. This translates into CASSLSPENTEAFF. The whole variable domain, filled in from reference TRBV5-1 and TRBJ1-1, reads KAGVTQTPRYLIKTRGQQVTLSCSPISGHRSVSWYQQTPGQGLQFLFEYFSETQRNKGNFPGRFSGRQFSNSRSEMNVSTLELGDSALYLCASSLSPENTEAFFGQGTRLTVV.

The V call is TRBV6-1, the J call TRBJ2-7, with D perhaps matching TRBD2 (5 bases). V gave up 8 bases and J gave up 4 bases, with 12 bases separating them. Germline V CDR1 and CDR2: MNHNS, SASEGT. CDR3 length: 12 amino acids. The CDR3 nucleotides read TGTGCCAGCGGTTTCACGGGGTACGAGCAGTACTTC. As protein: CASGFTGYEQYF.

The chain couples TRBV11-2 to TRBJ2-2; 9 nucleotides agree with TRBD1. With 5 bases clipped from V and 1 base from J, the junction kept 11 bases outside the gene matches. The CDR3 runs to 18 residues. CDR1 SGHAT and CDR2 FQNNGV come from the germline V gene. CDR3: CASSHLNPGQGNTGELFF. Here the CDR3 DNA reads TGTGCCAGCAGCCACCTCAATCCGGGACAGGGGAACACCGGGGAGCTGTTTTTT.

The J gene is TRBJ2-7, the V gene TRBV7-9; 8 bases fit TRBD2. V lost 2 bases to trimming and J lost 0 bases; unmatched junction nucleotides: 9. The CDR3 sequence is 17 residues long. Germline V gives CDR1 SEHNR, CDR2 FQNEAQ (reference sequence). DNA of the CDR3: TGTGCCAGCAGCTTAAGGAGTTCGCTAGCGGGCTCCTACGAGCAGTACTTC. Residues: CASSLRSSLAGSYEQYF. The whole variable domain, filled in from reference TRBV7-9 and TRBJ2-7, reads DTGVSQNPRHKITKRGQNVTFRCDPISEHNRLYWYRQTLGQGPEFLTYFQNEAQLEKSRLLSDRFSAERPKGSFSTLEIQRTEQGDSAMYLCASSLRSSLAGSYEQYFGPGTRLTVT.

V and J are TRBV10-3 and TRBJ1-2; no clear D gene. The germline V gene encodes CDR1 ENHRY and CDR2 SYGVKD. This CDR3 is built from 14 residues. V lost 8 bases and J lost 1, with 14 bases in between. CDR3 sequence: CAIGEQGSNYGYTF. CDR3 bases: TGTGCCATCGGCGAACAAGGGAGTAACTATGGCTACACCTTC.

The chain couples TRBV11-3 to TRBJ2-7; the D is unclear. CDR1 and CDR2 from the germline V gene are SGHNT and YENEEA. CDR3 length: 13 amino acids. Trimming took off 0 bases at V and 2 bases at J, with 5 bases between the two ends. The CDR3 sequence is CASSLDSAYEQYF. The DNA of the CDR3 is TGTGCCAGCAGCTTAGACAGTGCCTACGAGCAGTACTTC.

This chain joins TRBV30 and TRBJ2-5, with a weak D call TRBD2 (5 bases). Between the trimmed V and J ends, which lost 5 bases and 5 bases, there was a span of 18 bases. Germline CDR1 reads GTSNPN; CDR2 reads SVGIG (reference sequence). The CDR3 covers 14 residues. In DNA form, the CDR3 reads TGTGCCTGGGCCATAGGCGCGGGCGGGGAGACCCAGTACTTC. It yields the protein CAWAIGAGGETQYF.

The V call is TRBV11-2, the J call TRBJ2-7; 14 bases are shared with TRBD2. The J segment lost 9 bases and the V segment lost 4 bases, leaving 5 bases of the junction unmatched. Germline V CDR1 and CDR2: SGHAT, FQNNGV. CDR3 length: 14 residues. The CDR3 DNA reads TGTGCCAGCAGCTCGGGACTAGCGGGAGTAGGGCAGTACTTC. Translated: CASSSGLAGVGQYF.

The V call is TRBV7-8, the J call TRBJ2-4; D is possibly TRBD2 (5 bases). Trimming left V 5 bases short and J 0 bases short, with 14 bases between. The CDR3 has 16 amino acids. Germline V CDR1 and CDR2: SGHVS, FQNEAQ. CDR3 bases: TGTGCCAGCAGCCCTAGCCGGTTGTTAGCCAAAAACATTCAGTACTTC. Translating it yields CASSPSRLLAKNIQYF. Drawing the rest from reference TRBV7-8 and TRBJ2-4, the complete variable domain is GAGVSQSPRYKVAKRGQDVALRCDPISGHVSLFWYQQALGQGPEFLTYFQNEAQLDKSGLPSDRFFAERPEGSVSTLKIQRTQQEDSAVYLCASSPSRLLAKNIQYFGAGTRLSVL.

This rearrangement joins TRBV6-5 to TRBJ2-7; no reliable D call. Germline CDR1 and CDR2: MNHEY and SVGAGI. The V end was cut by 0 bases, the J end by 2 bases, with 11 bases between. This CDR3 contains 15 residues. The CDR3 spells CASSYSRTPAYEQYF. CDR3 in DNA: TGTGCCAGCAGTTACTCGCGAACTCCCGCCTACGAGCAGTACTTC.

The chain employs TRBV15 and TRBJ1-5, with D tentatively TRBD1 (6 bases). The germline V gene has CDR1 LNHNV and CDR2 YYDKDF (reference sequence). V was pared by 1 base and J by 2 bases, with 12 bases between. The CDR3 contains 16 residues. CDR3 DNA: TGTGCCACCAGCAGAGCAGACAGGCCACGCAATCAGCCCCAGCATTTT. It codes for CATSRADRPRNQPQHF.